This entry is about one T cell receptor (beta chain). V gave up 4 bases and J gave up 5 bases; unmatched junction bases: 11. CDR3 length equals 17 residues. Germline-derived CDR1 and CDR2 are SGHTA and FQGNSA. Hyperthyroidism patients, aged 18 to 65, were newly diagnosed, under 2 months' duration. The record originates from a study of Graves' ophthalmopathy and Graves' hyperthyroidism. Whole-study context: Researchers classed hyperthyroidism as stable given no ophthalmopathy within 18 months of follow-up.

Scientists amplified the TCR beta CDR3 regions from RNA transcripts. The library came from an HTBI-primed first-round RT-PCR and a second-round multiplex PCR. TCRdb re-derived calls from the multiplex PCR reads in MiXCR, one entry per CDR3 protein. The table has around 1,200,000 distinct CDR3 sequences, around a third seen once. The receptor's source is an adult man with Graves' hyperthyroidism. Sequencing used peripheral blood or thyroid tissue (not recorded which). The chain recombines TRBV7-2 with TRBJ1-3; 10 positions match TRBD1. The CDR3 bases are TGTGCCAGCAGCTCCTCTGGGGCTGACAGGGGGCGAAACACCATATATTTT. Its protein product is CASSSSGADRGRNTIYF.